The entry below describes one T cell receptor (beta chain). As yet, its antigen is unknown. The data were taken from a study of CD8+CD57+ T cells in acquired aplastic anemia. TCR beta VDJ combinations and CDR3 sequences were profiled from genomic DNA. MiXCR, run by TCRdb on the reads, gives a single entry per CDR3 protein. The sample records around 430,000 distinct CDR3 sequences, over 25% being singletons. By flow cytometry, patients selected for sequencing had shown an expansion of CD8+CD57+ cells. General study points: Roughly 27 sequences, all CD8+ CDR3, were shared between patients and controls.

Material for sequencing was sorted CD4+, CD8+, or CD8+CD57+ T cells (not recorded which) from PBMCs. This TCR came from a human donor with aplastic anemia.

For the CDR3, the DNA is TGTGCCACCAGTGATGCTAGCGGGGGAGGTTTCTCCTACGAGCAGTACTTC. It encodes CATSDASGGGFSYEQYF. V is TRBV24-1 and J is TRBJ2-7; TRBD2 agrees at 10 bases. The length of the CDR3 is 17 residues. V shed 3 bases, J shed 0 bases, and the junction held 7 bases outside the gene matches. CDR1 is KGHDR, CDR2 SFDVKD, per germline.